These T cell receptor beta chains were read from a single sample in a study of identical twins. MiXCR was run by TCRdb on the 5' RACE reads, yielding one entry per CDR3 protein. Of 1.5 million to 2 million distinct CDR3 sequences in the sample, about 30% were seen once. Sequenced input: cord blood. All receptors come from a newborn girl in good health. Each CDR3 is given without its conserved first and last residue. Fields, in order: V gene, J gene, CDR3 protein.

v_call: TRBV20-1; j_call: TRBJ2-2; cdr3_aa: SATSGRAAGELF
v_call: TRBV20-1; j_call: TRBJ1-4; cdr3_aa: SARSTNQGDLF
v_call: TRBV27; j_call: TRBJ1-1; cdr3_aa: ASSLDRVRYTEAF
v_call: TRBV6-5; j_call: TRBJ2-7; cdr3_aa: ASRVDRGRSYEQY
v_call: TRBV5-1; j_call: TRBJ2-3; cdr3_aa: ASSDGTVGDTQY
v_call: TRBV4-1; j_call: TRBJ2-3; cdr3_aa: ASSQEFSGGNTDTQY
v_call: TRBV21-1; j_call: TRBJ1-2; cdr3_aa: ASSKRQKQRFGTGGYGYT
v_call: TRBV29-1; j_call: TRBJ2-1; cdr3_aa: SVITSTQGNEQF
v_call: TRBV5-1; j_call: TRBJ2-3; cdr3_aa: ASRSSGIEDTQY
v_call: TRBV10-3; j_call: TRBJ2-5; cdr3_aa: AIRDQETQY
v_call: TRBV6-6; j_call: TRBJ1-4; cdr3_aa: ASRRADGPNEKLF
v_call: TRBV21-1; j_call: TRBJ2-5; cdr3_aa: ASSKVLQETQY
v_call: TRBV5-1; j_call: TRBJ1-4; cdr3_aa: ASSLRQAPNEKLF
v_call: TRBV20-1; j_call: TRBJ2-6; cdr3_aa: SAPGTLSSGANVLT
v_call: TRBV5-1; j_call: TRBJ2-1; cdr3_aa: ASSLSASGRLIQF
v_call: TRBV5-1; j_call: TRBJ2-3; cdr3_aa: ASSSGIADTQY
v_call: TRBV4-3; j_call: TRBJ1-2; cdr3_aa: AGSQDRADLTYGYT
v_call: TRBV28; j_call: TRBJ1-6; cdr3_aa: ASSLRSPLH
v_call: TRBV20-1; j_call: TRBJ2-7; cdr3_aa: SGTPTYEQY
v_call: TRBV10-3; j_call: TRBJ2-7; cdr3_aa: AITPGTSESYEQY
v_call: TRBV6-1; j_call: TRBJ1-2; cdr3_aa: ASSGLDRSGGGYT
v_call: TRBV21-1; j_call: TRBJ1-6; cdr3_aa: ASRAGSPLH
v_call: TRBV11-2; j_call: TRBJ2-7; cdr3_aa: ASSLVLRGNYEQY
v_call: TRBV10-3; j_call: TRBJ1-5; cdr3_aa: AISDFDSNQPQH
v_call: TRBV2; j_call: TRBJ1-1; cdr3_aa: ASSGVRTSNTEAF
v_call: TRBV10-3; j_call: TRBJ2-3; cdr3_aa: AISDGPSRDTQY
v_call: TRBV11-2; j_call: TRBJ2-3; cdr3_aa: ASSLVASITDTQY
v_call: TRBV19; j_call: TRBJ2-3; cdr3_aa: ASSTFSGASDTQY
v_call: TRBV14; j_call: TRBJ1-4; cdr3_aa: ASSQEGAGLLFEKLF
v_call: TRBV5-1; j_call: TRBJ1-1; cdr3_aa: ASSLGTGLETEAF
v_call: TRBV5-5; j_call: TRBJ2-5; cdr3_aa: ASSFLRALGSNEQY
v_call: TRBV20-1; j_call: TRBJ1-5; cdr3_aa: SARDRGLQPQH
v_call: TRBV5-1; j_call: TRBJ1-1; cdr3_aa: ASSQGHTNTEAF
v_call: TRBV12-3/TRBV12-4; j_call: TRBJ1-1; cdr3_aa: ASSSPAENTEAF
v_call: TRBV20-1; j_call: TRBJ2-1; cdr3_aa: SARPLRGRTYNEQF
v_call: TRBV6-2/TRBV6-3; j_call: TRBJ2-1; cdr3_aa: ASRDSGGSYNEQF
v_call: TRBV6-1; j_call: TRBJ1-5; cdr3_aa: ASSDRTAASNQPQH
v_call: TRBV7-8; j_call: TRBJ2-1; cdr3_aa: ASSFNLAGPSYNEQF
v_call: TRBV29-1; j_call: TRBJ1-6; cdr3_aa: SVGDRPNSPPH
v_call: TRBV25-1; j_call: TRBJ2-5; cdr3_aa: ASSESGGRGETQY
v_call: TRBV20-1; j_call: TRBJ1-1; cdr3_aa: SARLIDWETDAEAF
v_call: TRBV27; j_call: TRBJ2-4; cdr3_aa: ASSLRRTGETKNIQY
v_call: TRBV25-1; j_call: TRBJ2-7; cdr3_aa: ASSEARLNYEQY
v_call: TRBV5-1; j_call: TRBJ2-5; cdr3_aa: ASKRIAGARNEQY